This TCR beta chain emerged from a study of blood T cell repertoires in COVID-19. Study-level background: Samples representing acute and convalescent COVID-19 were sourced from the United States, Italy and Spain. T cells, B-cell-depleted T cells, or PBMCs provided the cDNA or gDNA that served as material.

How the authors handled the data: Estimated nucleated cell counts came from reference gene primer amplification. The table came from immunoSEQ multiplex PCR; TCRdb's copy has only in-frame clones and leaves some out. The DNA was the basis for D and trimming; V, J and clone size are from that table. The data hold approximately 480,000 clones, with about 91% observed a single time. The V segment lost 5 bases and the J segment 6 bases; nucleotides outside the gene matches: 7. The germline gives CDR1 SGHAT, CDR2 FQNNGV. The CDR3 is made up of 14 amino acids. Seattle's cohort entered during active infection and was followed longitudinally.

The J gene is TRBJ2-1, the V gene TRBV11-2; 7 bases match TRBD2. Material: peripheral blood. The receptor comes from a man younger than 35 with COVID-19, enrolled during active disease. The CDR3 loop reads CASSPCGRPNEQFF. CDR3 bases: TGTGCCAGCAGCCCCTGCGGGAGACCCAATGAGCAGTTCTTC.